This T cell receptor beta chain came from a study of T cells in localized non-small cell lung cancer. Study observations and caveats: In uninvolved adjacent lung, T cell clonality reached its highest value, exceeding tumor.

A word on this clone: As yet, its antigen is unknown.

Libraries were prepared by immunoSEQ multiplex PCR; TCRdb keeps only in-frame clonotypes and omits some of them. The sample lists roughly 1,600 clones; under 30% were seen once. The specimen comprised normal lung tissue next to the tumor, sampled before any cancer treatment. This clonotype originated in a male donor older than 55 with stage II lung adenocarcinoma.

The CDR3 DNA reads as TGTGCCAGCAGCTTGGAGGACAGCGAATCGTCTGGCTACACCTTC. It encodes CASSLEDSESSGYTF. This chain links TRBV11-3 with TRBJ1-2; weak D call: TRBD1 (6 bases). From germline, CDR1 is SGHNT and CDR2 YENEEA. This CDR3 has 15 residues. The V end was cut by 3 bases, the J end by 7 bases, with 18 bases between.